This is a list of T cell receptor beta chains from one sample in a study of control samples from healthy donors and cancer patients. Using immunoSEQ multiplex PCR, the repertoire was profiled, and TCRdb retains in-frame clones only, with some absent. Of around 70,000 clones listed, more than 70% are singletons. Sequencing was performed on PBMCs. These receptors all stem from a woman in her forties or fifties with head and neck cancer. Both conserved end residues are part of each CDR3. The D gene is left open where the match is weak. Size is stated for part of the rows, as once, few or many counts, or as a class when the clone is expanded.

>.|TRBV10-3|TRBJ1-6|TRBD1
TGTGCCAGTACGGGACAGGATAATTCACCCCTCCACTTT
CASTGQDNSPLHF
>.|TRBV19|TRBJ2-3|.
TGTGCCAGTAGTCCCCGGGGAAGGGGCTCTCAGGGAGATACGCAGTATTTT
CASSPRGRGSQGDTQYF
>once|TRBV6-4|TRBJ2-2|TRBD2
TGTGCCACCTCGGTCCTAGCGGGGGTTTCCACCGGGGAGCTGTTTTTT
CATSVLAGVSTGELFF
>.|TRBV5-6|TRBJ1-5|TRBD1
TGTGCCAGCAGCCCGCGGGGACAGGGGGTACAGCCCCAGCATTTT
CASSPRGQGVQPQHF
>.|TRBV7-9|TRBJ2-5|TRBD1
TGTGCCAGCAGCCGTGAGGGGGCAAGAAAGTGGCAAGAGACCCAGTACTTC
CASSREGARKWQETQYF
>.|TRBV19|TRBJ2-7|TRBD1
TGTGCCAGTAGTGACAGGGGGGTGGACGAGCAGTACTTC
CASSDRGVDEQYF
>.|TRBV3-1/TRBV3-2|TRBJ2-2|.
TGTGCCAGCAGCTACGAATTAGGAGGACAGATTGACGCCCCTCTCACCGGGGAGCTGTTCTTT
CASSYELGGQIDAPLTGELFF
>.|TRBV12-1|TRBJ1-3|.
TGTGCCAGCAGCTCCAAACGCGGCTCTGGAAACACCATATATTTT
CASSSKRGSGNTIYF
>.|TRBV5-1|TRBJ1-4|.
TGCGCCAGCAGCCTCCAGGGGAGGGGTGAAAAACTGTTTTTT
CASSLQGRGEKLFF
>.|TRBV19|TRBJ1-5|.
TGTGCCAGTAGTGCCGAGGCTCGTGGCAATCAGCCCCAGCATTTT
CASSAEARGNQPQHF
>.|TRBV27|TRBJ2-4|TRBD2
TGTGCCAGCAGTCCCACCGGGGGGGGAGCCAAAAACATTCAGTACTTC
CASSPTGGGAKNIQYF
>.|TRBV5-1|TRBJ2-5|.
TGCGCCAGCAGCCCCAGTGCGGGATCCCAAGAGACCCAGTACTTC
CASSPSAGSQETQYF
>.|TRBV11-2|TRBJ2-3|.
TGTGCCAGCAGCCCCGGGACCCTCACAGATACGCAGTATTTT
CASSPGTLTDTQYF
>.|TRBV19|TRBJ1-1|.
TGTGGAGCGGGACGAAGGATGAACACTGAAGCTTTCTTT
CGAGRRMNTEAFF
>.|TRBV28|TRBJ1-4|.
TGTGCCAGCAGACTCTGGGGTGGGACTAATGAAAAACTGTTTTTT
CASRLWGGTNEKLFF
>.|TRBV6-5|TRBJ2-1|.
TGTGCCAGCAGTTACCGGGCTTCTAACTCCTACAATGAGCAGTTCTTC
CASSYRASNSYNEQFF
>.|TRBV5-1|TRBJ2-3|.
TGCGCCAGCAGGCCGGACCACTTGACAGATACGCAGTATTTT
CASRPDHLTDTQYF
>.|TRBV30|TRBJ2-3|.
TGTGCCTGGGACACCCAATACACAGATACGCAGTATTTT
CAWDTQYTDTQYF
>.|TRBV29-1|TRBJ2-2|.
TGCAGCGTTTGGACGGACAACACCGGGGAGCTGTTTTTT
CSVWTDNTGELFF
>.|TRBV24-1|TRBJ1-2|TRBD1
TGTGCCGCTGGACAGGGCACAGGAGGCTACACCTTC
CAAGQGTGGYTF
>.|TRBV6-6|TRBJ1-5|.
TGTGCCAGCACCCTGGACGGGAGCAATCAGCCCCAGCATTTT
CASTLDGSNQPQHF
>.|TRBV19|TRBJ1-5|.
TGTGCCACCGCGACAGCCTATAGCAATCAGCCCCAGCATTTT
CATATAYSNQPQHF
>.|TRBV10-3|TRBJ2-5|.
TGTGCCATCAGTGAGTCACAGGGATGGAAGGAGACCCAGTACTTC
CAISESQGWKETQYF
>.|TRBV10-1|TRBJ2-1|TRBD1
TGCGCCAGCAGGACAGGGAACACCTACAATGAGCAGTTCTTC
CASRTGNTYNEQFF
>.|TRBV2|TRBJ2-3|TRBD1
TGTGCCAGCAGTATCCGAACCAGGGGGCGCGGGGCAGATACGCAGTATTTT
CASSIRTRGRGADTQYF
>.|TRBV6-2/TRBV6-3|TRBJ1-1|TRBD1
TGTGCCAGCAGTTACTCGGGACAGTCCACTGAAGCTTTCTTT
CASSYSGQSTEAFF
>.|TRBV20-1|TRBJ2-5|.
TGCAGTGGGATGATCCAAGAGACCCAGTACTTC
CSGMIQETQYF
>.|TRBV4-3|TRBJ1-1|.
TGCGCCAGCAGCCTCACAGGGTACACTGAAGCTTTCTTT
CASSLTGYTEAFF
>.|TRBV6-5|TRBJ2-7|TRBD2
TGTGCCAGCAAGGCGGCTAGCGGGGGGGCGGAGGAGCAGTACTTC
CASKAASGGAEEQYF
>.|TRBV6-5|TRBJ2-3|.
TGTGCCAGCAGTGACTCGGGGGCCCCCACAGATACGCAGTATTTT
CASSDSGAPTDTQYF
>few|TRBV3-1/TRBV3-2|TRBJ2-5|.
TGTGCCAGCAGCCAAGAAGTGGGCAGGGTCAACCAAGAGACCCAGTACTTC
CASSQEVGRVNQETQYF
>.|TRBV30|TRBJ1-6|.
TGTGCCTGTCAACAGGGCGCTCGTAATTCACCCCTCCACTTT
CACQQGARNSPLHF
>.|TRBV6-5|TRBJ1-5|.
TGTGCCAGCAGTCAGGGAGGAGGCAATCAGCCCCAGCATTTT
CASSQGGGNQPQHF
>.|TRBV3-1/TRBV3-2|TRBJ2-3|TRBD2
TGTGCCAGCAGCCCCTCGGTAATTGGTAGCGGGGGAAGCACAGATACGCAGTATTTT
CASSPSVIGSGGSTDTQYF
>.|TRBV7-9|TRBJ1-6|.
TGTGCCAGCAGCGCGGATTCTTATAATTCACCCCTCCACTTT
CASSADSYNSPLHF
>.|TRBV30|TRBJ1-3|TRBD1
TGTGCCTGGAGCAAATTACCGGACAGGTCTGGAAACACCATATATTTT
CAWSKLPDRSGNTIYF
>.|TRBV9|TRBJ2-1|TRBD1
TGTGCCAGCAGCCGTTCAGGGGGCTCCTACAATGAGCAGTTCTTC
CASSRSGGSYNEQFF
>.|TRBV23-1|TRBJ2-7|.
TGCGCCAGCAGTCAGACCTACCCAGGTCGGCGTGGCTACGAGCAGTACTTC
CASSQTYPGRRGYEQYF
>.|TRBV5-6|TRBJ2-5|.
TGTGCCAGCAGCTTCGACAAGCGAGAGACCCAGTACTTC
CASSFDKRETQYF
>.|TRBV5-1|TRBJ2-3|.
TGCGCCAGCAGCTTAATGGGGGCGACCACAGATACGCAGTATTTT
CASSLMGATTDTQYF
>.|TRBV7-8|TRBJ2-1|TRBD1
TGTGCCAGCACCAAAAAGGACAGGGGGGGCTACAATGAGCAGTTCTTC
CASTKKDRGGYNEQFF
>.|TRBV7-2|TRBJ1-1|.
TGTGCCAGCAGCTTCCAACATCTCGGATCTACTGAAGCTTTCTTT
CASSFQHLGSTEAFF
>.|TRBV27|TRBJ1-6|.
TGTGCCAGCAGTTTTAAGATAAGCTCCTATAATTCACCCCTCCACTTT
CASSFKISSYNSPLHF
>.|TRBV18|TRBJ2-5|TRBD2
TGTGCCAGCTCACCACCGAGCGGGGGGAACCAAGAGACCCAGTACTTC
CASSPPSGGNQETQYF
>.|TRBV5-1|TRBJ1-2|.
TGCGCCAGCCGAAAAGTGCCCCCTGACGGGGGCTACACCTTC
CASRKVPPDGGYTF
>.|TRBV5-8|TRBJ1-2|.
TGTGCCAGCACCATCCGAGGGAATGGCTACACCTTC
CASTIRGNGYTF
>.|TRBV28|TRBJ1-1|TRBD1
TGTGCCAGCGGACCCACAGGGGAGTTATACATGAACACTGAAGCTTTCTTT
CASGPTGELYMNTEAFF
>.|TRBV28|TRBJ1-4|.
TGTGCCAGCAGCCCGCTGGGGGGGGGAACAACTAATGAAAAACTGTTTTTT
CASSPLGGGTTNEKLFF
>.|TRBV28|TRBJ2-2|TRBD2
TGTGCCAGCAGTAAGACTAGCGGGAACACTTGGAACACCGGGGAGCTGTTTTTT
CASSKTSGNTWNTGELFF
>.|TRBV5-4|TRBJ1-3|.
TGTGCCAGCAGCTTGTTGAGGGGAAACACCATATATTTT
CASSLLRGNTIYF
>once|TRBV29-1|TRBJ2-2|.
TGCAGCGCTGGAGTGACCGGGGAGCTGTTTTTT
CSAGVTGELFF
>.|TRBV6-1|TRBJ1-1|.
TGTGCCAGCAGTGAAATCGGGAATGAAGCTTTCTTT
CASSEIGNEAFF
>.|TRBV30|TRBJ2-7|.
TGTGCCTGGAAGGTGAGCTCCTACGAGCAGTACTTC
CAWKVSSYEQYF
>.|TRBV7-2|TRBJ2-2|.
TGTGCCAGCAGCAGAGAGGGAAACACCGGGGAGCTGTTTTTT
CASSREGNTGELFF
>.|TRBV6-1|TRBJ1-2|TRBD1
TGTGCCAGCAGTGAATCCTTTGGACAGGATCTTGGCTACACCTTC
CASSESFGQDLGYTF
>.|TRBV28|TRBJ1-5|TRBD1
TGTGCCAGCAGACCCGGGACAGCAAATCAGCCCCAGCATTTT
CASRPGTANQPQHF
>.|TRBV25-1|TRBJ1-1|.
TGTGCCAGCAGTGGACCCCACAGGGACATGAACACTGAAGCTTTCTTT
CASSGPHRDMNTEAFF
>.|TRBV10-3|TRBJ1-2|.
TGTGCCACCAAGGGAGGGGCTAACTATGGCTACACCTTC
CATKGGANYGYTF
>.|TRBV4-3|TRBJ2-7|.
TGCGCCAGCAGCCAACGGGTCGGGGGGCCCTACGAGCAGTACTTC
CASSQRVGGPYEQYF